The 26 T cell receptor beta chains below come from one sample, sequenced in a study of T cell repertoires in cytomegalovirus infection. Which antigens these TCRs recognize remains unknown. TCRdb redid the calling of the reads with MiXCR, one entry per CDR3 protein. The table has 750,000 to 950,000 distinct CDR3 sequences, under 35% seen once; the top ten hold roughly 13%. The material was cultured CD8+ T cells from PBMCs, obtained from culture after CMV antigen stimulation. These receptors all come from a human donor in good health (CMV status not recorded). Some clones in this sample may be carry-over from other donors' samples.

This clonotype was seen only a few times. The chain uses TRBV18 and TRBJ1-6; D ambiguous. Germline V gene data show CDR1 as KGHSH and CDR2 as LQKENI. The CDR3 covers 17 residues. The V end was cut by 0 bases, the J end by 0 bases, with 9 bases between. The CDR3 region has the DNA TGTGCCAGCTCACCACCCCGCAGGAGCTCCTATAATTCACCCCTCCACTTT. Amino acid sequence: CASSPPRRSSYNSPLHF.

This clonotype was observed at least ten times. V usage is TRBV13 and J usage is TRBJ2-7; no clear D gene. The CDR3 is made up of 13 amino acids. The V end lost 3 bases, the J end lost 2 bases, and 8 bases lay between the germline ends. Looked up from germline, CDR1 is PRHDT and CDR2 is FYEKMQ (reference sequence). The CDR3: CASSFRQAYEQYV. CDR3 sequence (DNA): TGTGCCAGCAGCTTCCGGCAAGCCTACGAGCAGTACGTC.

This clonotype was observed a handful of times. This rearrangement joins TRBV6-1 to TRBJ1-6; D is perhaps TRBD1 (5 bases). Trimming removed 2 bases from V and 7 bases from J, with 15 bases in between. The V gene's germline CDR1 is MNHNS and CDR2 SASEGT. The CDR3 extends over 16 amino acids. CDR3 bases: TGTGCCAGCAGTGAAAAAGAGGGACGGTGGAATTCACCCCTCCACTTT. Translation gives CASSEKEGRWNSPLHF.

This clonotype was observed a few times. The chain joins TRBV5-1 to TRBJ1-1; possibly TRBD1 for D (6 bases). The CDR3 covers 13 residues. CDR1 is SGHRS and CDR2 is YFSETQ in the germline V gene. V lost 3 bases and J lost 6, with 12 bases in between. This chain's CDR3 is CASSYPGAAEAFF. The CDR3 DNA is TGCGCCAGCAGCTATCCGGGGGCGGCTGAAGCTTTCTTT. Complete variable domain (other parts from reference TRBV5-1 and TRBJ1-1): KAGVTQTPRYLIKTRGQQVTLSCSPISGHRSVSWYQQTPGQGLQFLFEYFSETQRNKGNFPGRFSGRQFSNSRSEMNVSTLELGDSALYLCASSYPGAAEAFFGQGTRLTVV.

This rearrangement joins TRBV6-2 or TRBV6-3 to TRBJ2-5, with TRBD2 matching 7 bases. The CDR3 covers 13 residues. Losses at the gene ends were 5 bases for V and 5 bases for J; bases not matched to a gene: 5. The germline gives CDR1 MNHEY, CDR2 SVGEGT. The CDR3 DNA is TGTGCCAGCAGTGACCGGGACTATGAGACCCAGTACTTC. It is translated as CASSDRDYETQYF.

This clonotype showed up many times. The chain has TRBV7-2 and TRBJ1-2; D remains unclear. V gave up 2 bases and J gave up 4 bases, with 14 bases separating them. Germline CDR1 and CDR2: SGHTA and FQGNSA. The CDR3 covers 15 residues. DNA of the CDR3: TGTGCCAGCAGCTTAAATGAAGGGAGGACCTATGGCTACACCTTC. Its translation is CASSLNEGRTYGYTF. Together with reference TRBV7-2 and TRBJ1-2, the CDR3 gives the full variable domain: GAGVSQSPSNKVTEKGKDVELRCDPISGHTALYWYRQSLGQGLEFLIYFQGNSAPDKSGLPSDRFSAERTGGSVSTLTIQRTQQEDSAVYLCASSLNEGRTYGYTFGSGTRLTVV.

The chain recombines TRBV2 with TRBJ2-1; 12 nucleotides match TRBD1. Germline CDR1 SNHLY, CDR2 FYNNEI. This CDR3 contains 13 residues. The V and J ends lost 11 bases and 9 bases, in that order; junction bases with no gene match: 8. CDR3 sequence reads: CALTGGQGAEQFF. CDR3 DNA: TGTGCCTTAACTGGGGGACAGGGGGCTGAGCAGTTCTTC.

A few counts support this clonotype. The chain carries TRBV7-9 and TRBJ2-3, with a possible D match to TRBD2 (6 bases). The CDR3 consists of 14 residues. Trimming took off 11 bases at V and 0 bases at J, with 15 bases between the two ends. Germline CDR1 reads SEHNR; CDR2 reads FQNEAQ (reference sequence). CDR3 DNA: TGTGCCTCTAGCGCGGCCGCTAGCACAGATACGCAGTATTTT. The encoded protein is CASSAAASTDTQYF.

In this sample, this clonotype turned up a few times. The chain has TRBV20-1 and TRBJ1-2, with a tentative D call TRBD1 (6 bases). The CDR3 is 13 amino acids. V was clipped by 4 bases and J by 6 bases, with 15 bases between them. Germline assignment: CDR1 DFQATT and CDR2 SNEGSKA (reference sequence). The CDR3 bases are TGCAGTGCTAAAACCGGGACAAAAAATGGCTACACCTTC. This gives the protein CSAKTGTKNGYTF.

The chain uses TRBV7-9 and TRBJ2-5, with D unresolved. Trimming stripped 5 bases from V and 12 bases from J, with 10 bases between. There are 10 residues in the CDR3. CDR1 SEHNR and CDR2 FQNEAQ come from the germline V gene (reference sequence). The CDR3 DNA reads as TGTGCCAGCAGCGCTAGTGGCGAGTACTTC. This sequence encodes CASSASGEYF.

This clonotype came up a few times. V gene TRBV7-9 combines with J gene TRBJ2-5; the D gene is possibly TRBD2 (6 bases). Germline V gene lookup returns CDR1 SEHNR and CDR2 FQNEAQ (reference sequence). The CDR3 runs to 14 residues. V was shortened by 5 bases and J by 2 bases, with 12 bases between the two germline ends. Written as DNA, the CDR3 is TGTGCCAGCAGCCAAGGAGGGCATCAAGAGACCCAGTACTTC. It is translated as CASSQGGHQETQYF.

Only a few counts were recorded for this clonotype. This chain joins TRBV7-9 and TRBJ1-5; no clear D. The germline V gene has CDR1 SEHNR and CDR2 FQNEAQ (reference sequence). The CDR3 length is 20 residues. V was cut by 2 bases and J by 0 bases, with 23 bases left in between. The CDR3 loop reads CASSLIPQHRGRLSNQPQHF. CDR3 coding DNA: TGTGCCAGCAGCTTAATTCCCCAGCACAGAGGCCGCCTTAGCAATCAGCCCCAGCATTTT.

The CDR3 loop is CASSQALRRQNQETQYF. The CDR3 DNA sequence: TGTGCCAGCAGCCAAGCCTTACGTCGACAGAACCAAGAGACCCAGTACTTC. The genes are TRBV3-1 and TRBJ2-5; tentatively, D is TRBD1 (5 bases). The CDR3 totals 17 residues. The V and J ends lost 1 base and 0 bases respectively, with 15 bases between them. The V gene's germline CDR1 is LGHDT and CDR2 YNNKEL (reference sequence).

J is TRBJ1-1 and V is TRBV9; maybe TRBD1 (5 bases). Trimming cost V 3 bases and J 1 base, with 16 bases left between them. This CDR3 spans 16 amino acids. CDR1 SGDLS and CDR2 YYNGEE come from the germline V gene. The CDR3 loop is CASSGSMGGENTEAFF. The CDR3 nucleotides read TGTGCCAGCAGCGGAAGTATGGGGGGGGAGAACACTGAAGCTTTCTTT.

The V and J genes are TRBV9 and TRBJ1-1; no firm D call. Between the trimmed V and J ends, which lost 0 bases and 5 bases, there was a span of 8 bases. CDR1 is SGDLS and CDR2 is YYNGEE in the germline V gene. CDR3 length: 13 residues. CDR3 coding DNA: TGTGCCAGCAGCGTAGCTACGAAAACTGAAGCTTTCTTT. Its translation is CASSVATKTEAFF.

This chain joins TRBV12-3 or TRBV12-4 and TRBJ2-5; 9 bases are shared with TRBD1. The CDR3 is 17 amino acids. The V and J ends lost 6 bases and 3 bases, in that order; junction bases with no gene match: 14. CDR3 region: CASRLTWDRESKETQYF. DNA for the CDR3: TGTGCCAGCAGACTCACGTGGGACAGGGAAAGTAAAGAGACCCAGTACTTC.

The genes are TRBV28 and TRBJ1-1; TRBD1 aligns across 9 bases. Germline V gene lookup returns CDR1 MDHEN and CDR2 SYDVKM. The CDR3 covers 14 residues. V shed 5 bases, J shed 5 bases, and the junction held 6 bases outside the gene matches. The CDR3 loop is CASSPIQGATEAFF. As DNA, the CDR3 is TGTGCCAGCAGTCCAATACAGGGGGCGACTGAAGCTTTCTTT.

In its sample, this clonotype was seen a few times. This chain links TRBV11-3 with TRBJ2-1; D is perhaps TRBD1 or TRBD2 (5 bases each). With 2 bases removed from V and 5 bases from J, the gap between germline ends came to 19 bases. This CDR3 is 17 amino acids long. The germline CDR1 and CDR2 sequences are SGHNT and YENEEA. DNA for the CDR3: TGTGCCAGCAGCTTATGGCAGGGTGGAGCGGAAGACAATGAGCAGTTCTTC. This codes for CASSLWQGGAEDNEQFF. Drawing the rest from reference TRBV11-3 and TRBJ2-1, the complete variable domain is EAGVVQSPRYKIIEKKQPVAFWCNPISGHNTLYWYLQNLGQGPELLIRYENEEAVDDSQLPKDRFSAERLKGVDSTLKIQPAELGDSAVYLCASSLWQGGAEDNEQFFGPGTRLTVL.

Only a few counts were recorded for this clonotype. The chain couples TRBV25-1 to TRBJ2-2; D uncertain. The CDR3 sequence is 14 residues long. V was cut by 5 bases and J by 0 bases, with 7 bases left in between. Germline CDR1 MGHDK, CDR2 SYGVNS. The CDR3 reads CASSTATNTGELFF. The CDR3 coding sequence is TGTGCCAGCAGTACGGCCACGAACACCGGGGAGCTGTTTTTT. The variable domain in full, completed from reference TRBV25-1 and TRBJ2-2, reads EADIYQTPRYLVIGTGKKITLECSQTMGHDKMYWYQQDPGMELHLIHYSYGVNSTEKGDLSSESTVSRIRTEHFPLTLESARPSHTSQYLCASSTATNTGELFFGEGSRLTVL.

This chain connects TRBV6-5 to TRBJ1-1; 8 bases line up with TRBD1. Germline values: CDR1 MNHEY, CDR2 SVGAGI. The ends lost 0 bases at V and 4 bases at J; junction bases unmatched: 4. This CDR3 comprises 15 residues. The CDR3 DNA reads TGTGCCAGCAGTTACTCAGGACAGGGAAGCACTGAAGCTTTCTTT. It encodes CASSYSGQGSTEAFF.

The table lists this clonotype with a few counts. The chain combines TRBV12-3 or TRBV12-4 with TRBJ2-3; weak D call: TRBD2 (5 bases). Trimming shortened V by 4 bases and J by 13 bases, and 12 bases separated the two germline ends. The CDR3 has 11 amino acids. CDR3 in amino acids: CASSSKLGEYF. The CDR3 coding sequence is TGTGCCAGCAGTTCAAAACTAGGAGAGTATTTT.

The DNA of the CDR3 is TGCGCCAGCAGCCAGCCGGGACTAGCGGGGGCCAATGAGCAGTTCTTC. This codes for CASSQPGLAGANEQFF. The rearrangement uses TRBV4-1 and TRBJ2-1, with 14 bases identical to TRBD2. Germline CDR1 reads MGHRA; CDR2 reads YSYEKL. V trimming: 3 bases; J trimming: 6 bases; junction bases outside the gene matches: 4. This CDR3 contains 16 residues.

This clonotype came up once. This CDR3 is CASSPPGQGDDNQPQHF. CDR3 sequence (DNA): TGTGCCAGCAGTCCCCCGGGGCAGGGGGATGACAATCAGCCCCAGCATTTT. The chain joins TRBV12-3 or TRBV12-4 to TRBJ1-5; 7 bases fit TRBD1. The CDR3 has 17 amino acids. Trimming at V came to 5 bases and at J to 3 bases, leaving 13 bases not matched to a gene.

This sequence joins TRBV7-9 and TRBJ2-7; 10 bases map to TRBD1. CDR3 length: 14 residues. Germline assignment: CDR1 SEHNR and CDR2 FQNEAQ (reference sequence). With V trimmed by 5 bases and J by 5 bases, 6 bases remained unmatched. CDR3 sequence (DNA): TGTGCCAGCAGCGAACCCGGGACAGGGGACGAGCAGTACTTC. Its translation: CASSEPGTGDEQYF. Variable domain in full (rest from reference TRBV7-9 and TRBJ2-7): DTGVSQNPRHKITKRGQNVTFRCDPISEHNRLYWYRQTLGQGPEFLTYFQNEAQLEKSRLLSDRFSAERPKGSFSTLEIQRTEQGDSAMYLCASSEPGTGDEQYFGPGTRLTVT.

This clonotype was observed many times. The chain is built from TRBV7-8 and TRBJ2-3; 12 bases are a match to TRBD2. V shed 1 base and J 0 bases; nucleotides not matched to a gene: 5. The CDR3 is made up of 18 amino acids. CDR1 is SGHVS and CDR2 is FQNEAQ in the germline V gene. The CDR3 DNA reads TGTGCCAGCAGCTTAGGACTAGCGGGGGTGTATAGCACAGATACGCAGTATTTT. Protein sequence: CASSLGLAGVYSTDTQYF.

The chain uses TRBV27 and TRBJ1-2; D remains unclear. The CDR3 is made up of 13 amino acids. CDR1 and CDR2 from the germline V gene are MNHEY and SMNVEV (reference sequence). Trimming removed 2 bases at V and 8 bases at J, with 12 bases between. Here the CDR3 DNA reads TGTGCCAGCAGTTTAGCCAGAGGCTTAGGCTACACCTTC. Translating it yields CASSLARGLGYTF.